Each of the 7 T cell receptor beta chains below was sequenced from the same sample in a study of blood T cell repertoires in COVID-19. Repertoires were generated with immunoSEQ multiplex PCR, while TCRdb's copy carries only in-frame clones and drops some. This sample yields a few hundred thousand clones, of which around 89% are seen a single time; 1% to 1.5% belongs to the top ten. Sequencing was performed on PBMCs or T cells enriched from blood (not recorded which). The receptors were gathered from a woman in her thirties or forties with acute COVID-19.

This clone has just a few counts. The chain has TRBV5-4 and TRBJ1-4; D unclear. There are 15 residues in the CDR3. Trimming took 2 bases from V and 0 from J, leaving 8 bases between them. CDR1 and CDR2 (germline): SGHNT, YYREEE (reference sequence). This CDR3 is CASSLGLTTNEKLFF. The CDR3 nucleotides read TGTGCCAGCAGCTTAGGACTTACAACTAATGAAAAACTGTTTTTT.

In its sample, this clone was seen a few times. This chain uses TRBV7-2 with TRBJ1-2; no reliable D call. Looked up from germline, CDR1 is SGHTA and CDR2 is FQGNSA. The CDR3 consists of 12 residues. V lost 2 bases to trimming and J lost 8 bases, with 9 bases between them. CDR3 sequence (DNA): TGTGCCAGCAGCTTAACGGGGTACGGCTACACCTTC. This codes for CASSLTGYGYTF.

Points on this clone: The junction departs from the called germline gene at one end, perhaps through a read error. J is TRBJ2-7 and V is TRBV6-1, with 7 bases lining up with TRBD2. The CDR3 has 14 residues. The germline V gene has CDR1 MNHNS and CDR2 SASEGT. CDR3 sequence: CASSDGEGRSSGNF. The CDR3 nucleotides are TGTGCCAGCAGTGATGGGGAAGGTCGGTCTAGCGGAAACTTC.

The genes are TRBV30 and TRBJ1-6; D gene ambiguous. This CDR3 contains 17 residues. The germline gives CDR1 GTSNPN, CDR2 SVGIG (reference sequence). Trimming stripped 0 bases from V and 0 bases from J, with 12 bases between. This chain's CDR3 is CAWSVLGSSSYNSPLHF. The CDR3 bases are TGTGCCTGGAGTGTACTAGGGTCTAGCTCCTATAATTCACCCCTCCACTTT.

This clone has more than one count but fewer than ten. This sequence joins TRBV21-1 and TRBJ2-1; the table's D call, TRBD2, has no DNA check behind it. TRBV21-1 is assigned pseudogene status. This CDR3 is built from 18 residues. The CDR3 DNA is TGTGCCAGCAGCGGACCCCTTCGACTAGCGGCAGCCTACAATGAGCAGTTCTTC. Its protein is CASSGPLRLAAAYNEQFF.

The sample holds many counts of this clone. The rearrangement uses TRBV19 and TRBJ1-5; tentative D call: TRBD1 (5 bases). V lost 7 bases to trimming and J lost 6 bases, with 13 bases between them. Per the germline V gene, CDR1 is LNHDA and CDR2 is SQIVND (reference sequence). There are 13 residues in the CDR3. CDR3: CASNHQTGQPQHF. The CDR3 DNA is TGTGCCAGTAACCACCAAACAGGTCAGCCCCAGCATTTT. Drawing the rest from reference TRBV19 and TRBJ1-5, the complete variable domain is DGGITQSPKYLFRKEGQNVTLSCEQNLNHDAMYWYRQDPGQGLRLIYYSQIVNDFQKGDIAEGYSVSREKKESFPLTVTSAQKNPTAFYLCASNHQTGQPQHFGDGTRLSIL.

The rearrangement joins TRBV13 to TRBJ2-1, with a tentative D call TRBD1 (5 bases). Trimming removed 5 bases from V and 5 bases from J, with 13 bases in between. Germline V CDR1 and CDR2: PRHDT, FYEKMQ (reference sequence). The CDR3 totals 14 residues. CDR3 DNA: TGTGCCAGCAGCGACAGATCGGCGGACAATGAGCAGTTCTTC. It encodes CASSDRSADNEQFF.